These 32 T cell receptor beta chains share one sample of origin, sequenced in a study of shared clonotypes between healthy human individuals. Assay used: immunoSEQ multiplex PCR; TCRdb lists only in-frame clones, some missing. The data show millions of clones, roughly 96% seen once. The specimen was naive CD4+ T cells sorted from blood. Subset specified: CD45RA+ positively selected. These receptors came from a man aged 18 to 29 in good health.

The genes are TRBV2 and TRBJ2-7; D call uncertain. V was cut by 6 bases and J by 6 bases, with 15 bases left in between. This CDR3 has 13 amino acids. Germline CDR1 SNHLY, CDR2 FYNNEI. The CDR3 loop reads CASSPGLYLEQYF. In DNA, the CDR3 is TGTGCCAGCAGCCCGGGTCTCTACCTCGAGCAGTACTTC.

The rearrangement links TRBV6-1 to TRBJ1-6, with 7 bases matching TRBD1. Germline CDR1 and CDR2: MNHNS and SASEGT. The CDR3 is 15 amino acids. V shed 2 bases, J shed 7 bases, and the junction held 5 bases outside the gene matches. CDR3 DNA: TGTGCCAGCAGTGAAACCAGGGGGTCCAATTCACCCCTCCACTTT. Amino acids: CASSETRGSNSPLHF.

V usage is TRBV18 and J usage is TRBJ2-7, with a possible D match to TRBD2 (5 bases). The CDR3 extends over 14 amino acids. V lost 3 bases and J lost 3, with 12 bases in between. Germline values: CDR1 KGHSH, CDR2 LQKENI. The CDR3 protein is CASSPTTEGYEQYF. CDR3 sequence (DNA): TGTGCCAGCTCACCTACGACTGAGGGCTACGAGCAGTACTTC.

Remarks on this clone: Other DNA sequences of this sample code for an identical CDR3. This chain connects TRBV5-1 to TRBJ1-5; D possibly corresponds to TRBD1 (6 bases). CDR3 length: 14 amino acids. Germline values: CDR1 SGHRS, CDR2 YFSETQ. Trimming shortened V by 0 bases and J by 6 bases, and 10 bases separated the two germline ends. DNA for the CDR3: TGCGCCAGCAGCTTGGATGGGGGCGGTCAGCCCCAGCATTTT. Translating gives CASSLDGGGQPQHF.

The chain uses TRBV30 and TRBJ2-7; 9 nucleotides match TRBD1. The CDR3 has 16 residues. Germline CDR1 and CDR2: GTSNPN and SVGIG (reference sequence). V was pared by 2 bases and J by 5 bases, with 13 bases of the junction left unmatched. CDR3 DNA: TGTGCCTGGAGTCCAGGAGGATCGGGACAGGGTAACGAGCAGTACTTC. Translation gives CAWSPGGSGQGNEQYF.

CDR3 region: CASSYDAGKQPQHF. In DNA, the CDR3 is TGTGCCAGCAGCTACGACGCTGGGAAACAGCCCCAGCATTTT. The chain has TRBV7-2 and TRBJ1-5; unclear D gene. Germline V gives CDR1 SGHTA, CDR2 FQGNSA. Between the trimmed V and J ends, which lost 4 bases and 7 bases, there was a span of 14 bases. The CDR3 totals 14 residues.

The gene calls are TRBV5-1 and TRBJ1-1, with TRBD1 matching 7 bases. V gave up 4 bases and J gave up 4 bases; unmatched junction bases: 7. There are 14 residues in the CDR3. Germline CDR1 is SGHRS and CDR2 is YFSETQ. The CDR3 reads CASSQQGWSTEAFF. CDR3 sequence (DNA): TGCGCCAGCAGCCAACAGGGGTGGAGCACTGAAGCTTTCTTT.

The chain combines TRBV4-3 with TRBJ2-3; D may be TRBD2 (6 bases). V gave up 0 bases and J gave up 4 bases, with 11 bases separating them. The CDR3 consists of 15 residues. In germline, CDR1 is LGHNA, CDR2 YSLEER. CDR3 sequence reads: CASSQERGGADTQYF. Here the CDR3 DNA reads TGCGCCAGCAGCCAAGAGAGGGGAGGTGCAGATACGCAGTATTTT.

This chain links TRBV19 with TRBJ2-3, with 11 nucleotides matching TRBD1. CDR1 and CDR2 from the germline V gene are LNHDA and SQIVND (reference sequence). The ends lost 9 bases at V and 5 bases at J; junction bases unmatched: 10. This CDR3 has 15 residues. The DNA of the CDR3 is TGTGCCAGGGCGACGGACAGGGGGCTTCAAGATACGCAGTATTTT. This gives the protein CARATDRGLQDTQYF.

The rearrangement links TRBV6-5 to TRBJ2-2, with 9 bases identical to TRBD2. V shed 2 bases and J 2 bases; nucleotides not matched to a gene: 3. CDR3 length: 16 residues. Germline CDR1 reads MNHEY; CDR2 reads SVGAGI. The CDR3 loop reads CASSYIAGVNTGELFF. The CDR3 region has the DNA TGTGCCAGCAGTTACATAGCGGGAGTTAACACCGGGGAGCTGTTTTTT.

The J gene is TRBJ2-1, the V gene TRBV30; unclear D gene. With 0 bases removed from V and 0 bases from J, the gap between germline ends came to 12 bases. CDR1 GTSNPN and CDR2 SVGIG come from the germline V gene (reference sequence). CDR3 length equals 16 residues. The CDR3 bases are TGTGCCTGGAGTGTTCGGCCGGCGAGCTCCTACAATGAGCAGTTCTTC. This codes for CAWSVRPASSYNEQFF.

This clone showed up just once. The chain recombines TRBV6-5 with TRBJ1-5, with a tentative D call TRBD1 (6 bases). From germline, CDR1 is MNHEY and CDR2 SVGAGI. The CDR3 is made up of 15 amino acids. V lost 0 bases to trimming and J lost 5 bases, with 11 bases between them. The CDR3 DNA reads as TGTGCCAGCAGTTACTCGAGAGGGGGTCATCAGCCCCAGCATTTT. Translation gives CASSYSRGGHQPQHF.

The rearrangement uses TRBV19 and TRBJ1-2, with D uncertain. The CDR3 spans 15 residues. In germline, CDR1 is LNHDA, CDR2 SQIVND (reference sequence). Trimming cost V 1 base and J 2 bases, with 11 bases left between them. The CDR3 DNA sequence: TGTGCCAGTAGTATAGTGGGCCTAAGCAACTATGGCTACACCTTC. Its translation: CASSIVGLSNYGYTF.

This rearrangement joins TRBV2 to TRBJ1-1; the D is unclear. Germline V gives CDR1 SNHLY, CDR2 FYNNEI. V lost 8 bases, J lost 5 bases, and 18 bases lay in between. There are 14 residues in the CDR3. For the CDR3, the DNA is TGTGCCAGCTCGAGAAGGCGGGTAAAAACTGAAGCTTTCTTT. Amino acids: CASSRRRVKTEAFF.

CDR3 protein: CASTRSGSVNEQYF. In DNA form, the CDR3 reads TGTGCCAGCACACGAAGCGGGAGTGTCAACGAGCAGTACTTC. This rearrangement joins TRBV6-5 to TRBJ2-7, with 8 bases that match TRBD2. The CDR3 spans 14 residues. Germline V gene sequence: CDR1 MNHEY, CDR2 SVGAGI. Trimming removed 7 bases from V and 5 bases from J; junction bases left unmatched: 10.

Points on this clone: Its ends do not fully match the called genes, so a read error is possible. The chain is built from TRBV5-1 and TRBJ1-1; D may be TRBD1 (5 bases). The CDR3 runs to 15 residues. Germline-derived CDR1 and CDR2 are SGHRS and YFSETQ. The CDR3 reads CASSLGRNRDSSPDF. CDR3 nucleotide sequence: TGCGCCAGCAGCTTGGGCCGAAACCGGGACTCCTCACCTGACTTT.

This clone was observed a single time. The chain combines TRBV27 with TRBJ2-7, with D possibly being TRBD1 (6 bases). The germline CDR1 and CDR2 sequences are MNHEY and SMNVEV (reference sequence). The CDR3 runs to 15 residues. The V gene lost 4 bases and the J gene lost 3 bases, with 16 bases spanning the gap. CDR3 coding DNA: TGTGCCAGCAGTTCCCGACAGGACCCCCACTACGAGCAGTACTTC. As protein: CASSSRQDPHYEQYF.

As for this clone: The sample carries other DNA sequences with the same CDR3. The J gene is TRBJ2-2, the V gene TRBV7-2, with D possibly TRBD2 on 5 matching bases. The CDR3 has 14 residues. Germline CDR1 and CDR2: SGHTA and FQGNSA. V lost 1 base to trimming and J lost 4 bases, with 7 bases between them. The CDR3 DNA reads TGTGCCAGCAGCTTAGATCGGGGCACCGGGGAGCTGTTTTTT. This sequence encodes CASSLDRGTGELFF.

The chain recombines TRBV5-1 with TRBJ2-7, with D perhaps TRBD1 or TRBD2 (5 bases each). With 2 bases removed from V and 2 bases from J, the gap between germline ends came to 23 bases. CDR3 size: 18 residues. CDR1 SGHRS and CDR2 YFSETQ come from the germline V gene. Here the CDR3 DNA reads TGCGCCAGCAGCTTATGGGGCCGTGATCCGACAGCGGCCTACGAGCAGTACTTC. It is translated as CASSLWGRDPTAAYEQYF.

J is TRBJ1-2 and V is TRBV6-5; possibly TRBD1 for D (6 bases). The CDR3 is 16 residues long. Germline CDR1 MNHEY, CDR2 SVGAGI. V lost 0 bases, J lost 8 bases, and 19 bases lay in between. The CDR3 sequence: CASSYSGGRGAKGYTF. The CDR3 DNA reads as TGTGCCAGCAGTTACTCGGGTGGCAGGGGAGCGAAAGGCTACACCTTC.

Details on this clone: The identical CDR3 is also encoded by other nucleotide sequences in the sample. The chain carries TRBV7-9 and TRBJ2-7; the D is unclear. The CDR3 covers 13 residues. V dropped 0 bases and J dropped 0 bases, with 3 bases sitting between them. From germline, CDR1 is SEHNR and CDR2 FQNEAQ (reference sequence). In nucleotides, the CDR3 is TGTGCCAGCAGCTTAGCAAGCTCCTACGAGCAGTACTTC. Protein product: CASSLASSYEQYF.

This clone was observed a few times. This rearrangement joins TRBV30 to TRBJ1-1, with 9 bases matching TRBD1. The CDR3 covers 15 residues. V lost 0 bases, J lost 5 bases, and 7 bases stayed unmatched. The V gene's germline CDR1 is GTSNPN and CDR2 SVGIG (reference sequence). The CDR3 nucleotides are TGTGCCTGGAGTGTATGGACAGGGGATTGGACTGAAGCTTTCTTT. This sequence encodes CAWSVWTGDWTEAFF. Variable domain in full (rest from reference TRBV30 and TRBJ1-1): SQTIHQWPATLVQPVGSPLSLECTVEGTSNPNLYWYRQAAGRGLQLLFYSVGIGQISSEVPQNLSASRPQDRQFILSSKKLLLSDSGFYLCAWSVWTGDWTEAFFGQGTRLTVV.

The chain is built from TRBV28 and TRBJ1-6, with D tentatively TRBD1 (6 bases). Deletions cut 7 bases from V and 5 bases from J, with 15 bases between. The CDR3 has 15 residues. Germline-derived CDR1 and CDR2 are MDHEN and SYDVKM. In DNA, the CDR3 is TGTGCCAGCATTTCAGACAGGCCGGATAATTCACCCCTCCACTTT. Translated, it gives CASISDRPDNSPLHF.

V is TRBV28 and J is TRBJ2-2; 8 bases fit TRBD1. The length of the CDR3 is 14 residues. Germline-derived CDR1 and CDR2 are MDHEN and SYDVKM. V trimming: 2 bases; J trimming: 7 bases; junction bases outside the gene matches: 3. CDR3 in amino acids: CASSLPGGSGELFF. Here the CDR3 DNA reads TGTGCCAGCAGTTTACCAGGGGGCAGCGGGGAGCTGTTTTTT.

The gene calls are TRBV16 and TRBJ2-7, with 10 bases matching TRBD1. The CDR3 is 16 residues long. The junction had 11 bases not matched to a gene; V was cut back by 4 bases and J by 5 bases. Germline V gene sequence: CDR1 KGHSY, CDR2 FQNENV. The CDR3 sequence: CASSPPGQGFPDEQYF. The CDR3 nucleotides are TGTGCCAGCAGCCCGCCGGGACAGGGGTTTCCCGACGAGCAGTACTTC.

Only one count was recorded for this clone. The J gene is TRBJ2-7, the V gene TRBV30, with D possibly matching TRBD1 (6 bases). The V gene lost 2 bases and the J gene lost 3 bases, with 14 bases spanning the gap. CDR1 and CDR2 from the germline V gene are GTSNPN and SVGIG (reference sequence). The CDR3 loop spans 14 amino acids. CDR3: CAWSTPGVYYEQYF. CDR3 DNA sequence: TGTGCCTGGAGTACACCAGGGGTTTACTACGAGCAGTACTTC.

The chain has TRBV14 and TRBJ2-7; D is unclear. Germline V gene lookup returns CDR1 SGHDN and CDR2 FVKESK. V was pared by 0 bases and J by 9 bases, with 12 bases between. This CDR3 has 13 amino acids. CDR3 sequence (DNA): TGTGCCAGCAGCCAAGATCAGTCAGCAGTGCAGTACTTC. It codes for CASSQDQSAVQYF.

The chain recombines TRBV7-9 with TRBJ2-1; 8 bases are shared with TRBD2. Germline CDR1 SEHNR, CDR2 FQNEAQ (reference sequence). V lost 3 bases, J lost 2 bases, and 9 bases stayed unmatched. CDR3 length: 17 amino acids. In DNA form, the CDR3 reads TGTGCCAGCAGCTTGAGTAGCGGGGACCTACCCTACAATGAGCAGTTCTTC. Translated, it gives CASSLSSGDLPYNEQFF.

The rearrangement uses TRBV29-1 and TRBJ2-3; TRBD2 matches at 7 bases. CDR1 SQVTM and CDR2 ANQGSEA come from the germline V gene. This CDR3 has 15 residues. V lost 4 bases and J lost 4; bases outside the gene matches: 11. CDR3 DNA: TGCAGCGTTGGCGGACGGGAGGACCGGCCAGATACGCAGTATTTT. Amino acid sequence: CSVGGREDRPDTQYF.

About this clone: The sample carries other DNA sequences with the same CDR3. This CDR3 is CASSLVLLSYNEQFF. CDR3 bases: TGCGCCAGCAGCTTGGTGCTCCTTTCCTACAATGAGCAGTTCTTC. The rearrangement links TRBV5-1 to TRBJ2-1; D gene ambiguous. Germline V CDR1 and CDR2: SGHRS, YFSETQ. This CDR3 is 15 amino acids long. The V and J ends lost 0 bases and 1 base respectively, with 8 bases between them.

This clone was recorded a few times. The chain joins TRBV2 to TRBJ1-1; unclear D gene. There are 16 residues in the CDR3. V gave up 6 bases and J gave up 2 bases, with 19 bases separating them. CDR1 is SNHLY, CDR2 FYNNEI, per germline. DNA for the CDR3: TGTGCCAGCAGCTCCAGCCTCTGGGGTCACAACACTGAAGCTTTCTTT. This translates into CASSSSLWGHNTEAFF.

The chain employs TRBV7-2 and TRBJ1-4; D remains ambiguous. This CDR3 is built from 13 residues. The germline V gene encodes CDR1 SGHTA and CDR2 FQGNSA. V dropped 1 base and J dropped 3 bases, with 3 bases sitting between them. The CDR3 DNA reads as TGTGCCAGCAGCTTAGAAGCTAATGAAAAACTGTTTTTT. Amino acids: CASSLEANEKLFF.